The rows below give T cell receptor beta chains drawn from one sample of a study of T cell responses to AZD1222 COVID-19 vaccine. Assay: immunoSEQ multiplex PCR; the TCRdb copy retains only in-frame clones and omits some. The repertoire includes about 150,000 clones, more than 70% of them detected once, and 3% to 4% sits in the top ten. The input for sequencing was peripheral blood, taken on day 0 of MenACWY control vaccination. The source of these receptors is an adult in good health. CDR3s include the opening cysteine and the closing phenylalanine or tryptophan. The D gene is left open where the match is weak. Some rows have no size entry. The others give once, few or many, or a class for an expanded clone.

CDR3nt: TGTGCCAGCAGCTTAGTAGTAGCGGGAGCCTTAAAGGAGACCCAGTACTTC; CDR3aa: CASSLVVAGALKETQYF; d_gene: TRBD2; v_gene: TRBV11-3; j_gene: TRBJ2-5; abundance: NA
CDR3nt: TGTGCCAGCAGCCTGATACAGGTCGGCGCAGATGCGCAGTATTTT; CDR3aa: CASSLIQVGADAQYF; d_gene: NA; v_gene: TRBV11-3; j_gene: TRBJ2-3; abundance: NA
CDR3nt: TGTGCCAGCAGTTTATTGGGGGGGACCTACGAGCAGTACTTC; CDR3aa: CASSLLGGTYEQYF; d_gene: TRBD2; v_gene: TRBV28; j_gene: TRBJ2-7; abundance: NA
CDR3nt: TGTGCCAGCAGTGGCGACAGGGCTGCTAATGAAAAACTGTTTTTT; CDR3aa: CASSGDRAANEKLFF; d_gene: TRBD1; v_gene: TRBV2; j_gene: TRBJ1-4; abundance: NA
CDR3nt: TGCGCCAGCAGCCAAGGGCTAGCGGGAGTGGCAGATACGCAGTATTTT; CDR3aa: CASSQGLAGVADTQYF; d_gene: TRBD2; v_gene: TRBV4-3; j_gene: TRBJ2-3; abundance: NA
CDR3nt: TGTGCCAGTAGTATCGTCTTGAACACTGAAGCTTTCTTT; CDR3aa: CASSIVLNTEAFF; d_gene: NA; v_gene: TRBV19; j_gene: TRBJ1-1; abundance: NA
CDR3nt: TGTGCCAGCAGTACCCGGGGCCCCGAAAAACTGTTTTTT; CDR3aa: CASSTRGPEKLFF; d_gene: NA; v_gene: TRBV6-2/TRBV6-3; j_gene: TRBJ1-4; abundance: once
CDR3nt: TGTGCCAGCAGCCGCCGCCCCACTAGCGGAGGGTACGGGCAGTACTTC; CDR3aa: CASSRRPTSGGYGQYF; d_gene: TRBD2; v_gene: TRBV6-2/TRBV6-3; j_gene: TRBJ2-7; abundance: NA
CDR3nt: TGTGCCAGCAGCTTAGTTCTCGGCAGAAATCTCTATGGCTACACCTTC; CDR3aa: CASSLVLGRNLYGYTF; d_gene: NA; v_gene: TRBV7-2; j_gene: TRBJ1-2; abundance: NA
CDR3nt: TGTGCCAGCGCGAAAGTAGTTAACTATGGCTACACCTTC; CDR3aa: CASAKVVNYGYTF; d_gene: NA; v_gene: TRBV6-5; j_gene: TRBJ1-2; abundance: NA
CDR3nt: TGTGCCAGCAGCCTCGGGAGTACAGATACGCAGTATTTT; CDR3aa: CASSLGSTDTQYF; d_gene: NA; v_gene: TRBV28; j_gene: TRBJ2-3; abundance: NA
CDR3nt: TGTGCCAGCAGCTTCTCTGGAAACACCATATATTTT; CDR3aa: CASSFSGNTIYF; d_gene: NA; v_gene: TRBV7-9; j_gene: TRBJ1-3; abundance: NA
CDR3nt: TGTGCCAGCAGCGAACAGGGGTCTGAGACCCAGTACTTC; CDR3aa: CASSEQGSETQYF; d_gene: TRBD1; v_gene: TRBV11-3; j_gene: TRBJ2-5; abundance: NA
CDR3nt: TGTGCCAGCAGCCAAAGGAGGCCAAGTGAAGCTTTCTTT; CDR3aa: CASSQRRPSEAFF; d_gene: NA; v_gene: TRBV3-1/TRBV3-2; j_gene: TRBJ1-1; abundance: NA
CDR3nt: TGCAGCGTTGAGGTGACAGAAATCACTGAAGCTTTCTTT; CDR3aa: CSVEVTEITEAFF; d_gene: NA; v_gene: TRBV29-1; j_gene: TRBJ1-1; abundance: NA
CDR3nt: TGTGCCAGCAGTTACGGTGTCATAGCATTCAATGAGCAGTTCTTC; CDR3aa: CASSYGVIAFNEQFF; d_gene: NA; v_gene: TRBV6-5; j_gene: TRBJ2-1; abundance: NA